This T cell receptor beta chain was retrieved from a study of shared clonotypes between healthy human individuals. Losses at the gene ends were 4 bases for V and 9 bases for J; bases not matched to a gene: 8. In germline, CDR1 is SGHRS, CDR2 YFSETQ. This CDR3 contains 14 residues. Findings and caveats of the study: Non-shared clonotypes had lower generation probabilities than clonotypes shared by all four sorted-subset donors.

Clones were sequenced by immunoSEQ multiplex PCR, and TCRdb holds only the in-frame ones, with some missing. In the table there are 600,000 to 750,000 clones, approximately 79% of which are singletons. This clone was seen a few times. The antigen is undetermined. This TCR derives from a woman aged 25 to 39 in good health. Sequencing was done on a sample of memory CD4+ T cells sorted from blood. Subset described: CD45RA-negative fraction. The genes are TRBV5-1 and TRBJ2-2; TRBD1 agrees at 8 bases. The CDR3 loop reads CASSIEGQGRELFF. The CDR3 nucleotides are TGCGCCAGCAGCATAGAAGGACAGGGCCGGGAGCTGTTTTTT.